This T cell receptor beta chain originates from a study of T cell responses to AZD1222 COVID-19 vaccine. The table came from immunoSEQ multiplex PCR; TCRdb's copy has only in-frame clones and leaves some out. The table shows 140,000 to 150,000 clones, with 93% occurring only once. The sequenced sample was peripheral blood, obtained on day 0 of AZD1222 vaccination. This TCR came from an adult in good health.

CDR3 protein: CASSLAPWREAFF. The CDR3 bases are TGTGCCAGCAGCTTAGCTCCTTGGAGGGAAGCTTTCTTT. The J gene is TRBJ1-1, the V gene TRBV7-9; no firm D call. This CDR3 is built from 13 residues. Germline assignment: CDR1 SEHNR and CDR2 FQNEAQ (reference sequence). The V and J ends lost 0 bases and 8 bases respectively, with 10 bases between them. The variable domain in full, with the rest retrieved from reference TRBV7-9 and TRBJ1-1, is DTGVSQNPRHKITKRGQNVTFRCDPISEHNRLYWYRQTLGQGPEFLTYFQNEAQLEKSRLLSDRFSAERPKGSFSTLEIQRTEQGDSAMYLCASSLAPWREAFFGQGTRLTVV.